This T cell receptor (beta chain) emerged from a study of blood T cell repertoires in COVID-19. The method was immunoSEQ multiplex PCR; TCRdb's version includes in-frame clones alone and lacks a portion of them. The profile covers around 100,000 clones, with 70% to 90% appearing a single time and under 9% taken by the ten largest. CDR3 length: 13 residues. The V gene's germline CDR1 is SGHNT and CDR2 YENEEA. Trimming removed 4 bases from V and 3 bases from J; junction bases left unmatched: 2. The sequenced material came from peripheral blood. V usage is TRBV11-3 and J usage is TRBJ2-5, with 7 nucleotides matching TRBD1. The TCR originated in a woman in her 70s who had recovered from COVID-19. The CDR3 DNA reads TGTGCCAGCAGCTGGACAGGCAAAGAGACCCAGTACTTC. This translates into CASSWTGKETQYF.